The clone carrying this TCR beta chain has only one observation. Only in-frame clones appear in the TCRdb table, and some are missing; sequencing was by immunoSEQ multiplex PCR. The sample comprises about 140,000 clones, 84% of which are singletons, and 8% rests with the top ten. This entry belongs to a study of blood T cell repertoires in COVID-19. About the research overall: Specimens from acute and convalescent COVID-19 originated in the United States, Italy and Spain. In each case, the material was cDNA or gDNA derived from T cells, B-cell-depleted T cells, or PBMCs.

Material: peripheral blood. This clonotype was sampled from a human donor in a cohort sampled during active COVID-19.

Here the CDR3 DNA reads TGTGCCAGTAGTATAGGCCAGAAAGAGACCCAGTACTTC. This sequence encodes CASSIGQKETQYF. The J gene is TRBJ2-5, the V gene TRBV19; D call uncertain. Per germline, CDR1 LNHDA and CDR2 SQIVND (reference sequence). Trimming took off 1 base at V and 3 bases at J, with 6 bases between the two ends. The CDR3 sequence is 13 residues long. Combining the CDR3 with reference TRBV19 and TRBJ2-5 gives the whole variable domain DGGITQSPKYLFRKEGQNVTLSCEQNLNHDAMYWYRQDPGQGLRLIYYSQIVNDFQKGDIAEGYSVSREKKESFPLTVTSAQKNPTAFYLCASSIGQKETQYFGPGTRLLVL.